The clone carrying this T cell receptor beta chain was seen only once. The sample is drawn from a study of T cells in tumors after PD-1 blockade. Libraries were prepared by immunoSEQ multiplex PCR; TCRdb keeps only in-frame clonotypes and omits some of them. This sample yields 60,000 or so clones, of which around 77% are seen a single time; 13% belongs to the top ten. CDR3 length: 14 residues. In germline, CDR1 is MNHEY, CDR2 SVGAGI. Trimming took 4 bases from V and 8 from J; bases not matched to a gene: 5. The chain links TRBV6-5 to TRBJ2-2; the match to TRBD2 covers 9 bases. The sequencing here drew on PBMCs, taken before anti-PD-1 treatment. The receptor was isolated from a human donor with basal cell carcinoma. The CDR3 sequence: CASSSLAGAGELFF. In nucleotides, the CDR3 is TGTGCCAGCAGTTCCTTAGCGGGGGCTGGGGAGCTGTTTTTT.